This passage covers 13 T cell receptor beta chains from one sample sequenced in a study of control samples from healthy donors and cancer patients. Sequenced by immunoSEQ multiplex PCR; TCRdb stores in-frame clones only, minus some. Here the sample spans around 100,000 clones, 88% being singletons. Sequenced sample: blood. These receptors were collected from a man aged 30 to 45 in good health.

This chain uses TRBV20-1 with TRBJ1-2; the match to TRBD1 covers 8 bases. V was pared by 3 bases and J by 1 base, with 10 bases of the junction left unmatched. The CDR3 has 16 residues. The germline gives CDR1 DFQATT, CDR2 SNEGSKA (reference sequence). DNA for the CDR3: TGCAGTGCTAGTCCATGGGGACAGGCCCTTAACTATGGCTACACCTTC. Translating it yields CSASPWGQALNYGYTF.

This sequence joins TRBV11-2 and TRBJ1-5; maybe TRBD1 (6 bases). Germline V lookup: CDR1 SGHAT, CDR2 FQNNGV. This CDR3 comprises 16 residues. V lost 5 bases and J lost 4, with 18 bases in between. CDR3 DNA sequence: TGTGCCAGCAGCCTAACGAGAGGGGGTGGTAATCAGCCCCAGCATTTT. Its translation: CASSLTRGGGNQPQHF.

This clone was picked up a small number of times. V gene TRBV19 combines with J gene TRBJ1-5, with D unresolved. In germline, CDR1 is LNHDA, CDR2 SQIVND (reference sequence). V dropped 8 bases and J dropped 2 bases, with 7 bases sitting between them. This CDR3 is 12 amino acids long. The CDR3 DNA is TGTGCCAGTCGGGAAGGCAATCAGCCCCAGCATTTT. Protein product: CASREGNQPQHF.

This clone occurred many times. V usage is TRBV30 and J usage is TRBJ2-7, with 9 bases identical to TRBD1. Trimming took 3 bases from V and 6 from J; bases not matched to a gene: 12. The CDR3 extends over 15 amino acids. Germline assignment: CDR1 GTSNPN and CDR2 SVGIG (reference sequence). CDR3 protein: CAWSQGGQGFIEQYF. DNA of the CDR3: TGTGCCTGGAGCCAGGGGGGACAGGGTTTCATCGAGCAGTACTTC.

V is TRBV30 and J is TRBJ2-7; 10 bases are a match to TRBD1. The V and J ends lost 2 bases and 7 bases, in that order; junction bases with no gene match: 8. This CDR3 region has 14 residues. CDR1 GTSNPN and CDR2 SVGIG come from the germline V gene (reference sequence). The CDR3 loop is CAWSPPGQGREQYF. The CDR3 region has the DNA TGTGCCTGGAGTCCTCCGGGACAGGGGAGGGAGCAGTACTTC.

This sequence joins TRBV6-5 and TRBJ1-2, with D possibly TRBD1 on 5 matching bases. The CDR3 is 14 residues long. V lost 7 bases and J 3 bases, leaving 15 bases between the germline ends. The germline gives CDR1 MNHEY, CDR2 SVGAGI. The CDR3 reads CASTPPREDYGYTF. The DNA for the CDR3 is TGTGCCAGCACTCCTCCCAGGGAGGACTATGGCTACACCTTC.

This clone came up once. This rearrangement joins TRBV6-2 or TRBV6-3 to TRBJ2-7; D gene unclear. The CDR3 runs 16 residues. Trimming removed 4 bases from V and 2 bases from J, with 18 bases in between. The germline V gene encodes CDR1 MNHEY and CDR2 SVGEGT. CDR3 sequence reads: CASSWLLPVNTYEQYF. The CDR3 DNA is TGTGCCAGCAGTTGGCTCTTACCCGTCAACACCTACGAGCAGTACTTC.

This rearrangement joins TRBV5-1 to TRBJ2-7; 10 nucleotides align to TRBD2. CDR3 length: 16 residues. V trimming: 4 bases; J trimming: 6 bases; junction bases outside the gene matches: 13. Germline values: CDR1 SGHRS, CDR2 YFSETQ. CDR3 protein: CASSPYLAGVPGEQYF. CDR3 nucleotides: TGCGCCAGCAGCCCATATCTAGCGGGAGTCCCGGGCGAGCAGTACTTC.

The chain couples TRBV11-1 to TRBJ2-7; D unclear. The V end was cut by 4 bases, the J end by 7 bases, with 8 bases between. The CDR3 loop spans 11 amino acids. Germline V gene lookup returns CDR1 SGHAT and CDR2 FQDESV (reference sequence). The chain's CDR3 is CASSSQWEQYF. Written as DNA, the CDR3 is TGTGCCAGCAGCTCACAGTGGGAGCAGTACTTC.

The chain carries TRBV3-1 (or the pseudogene TRBV3-2) and TRBJ1-2; D gene uncertain. V lost 1 base, J lost 5 bases, and 8 bases lay in between. Germline CDR1 reads LGHDT; CDR2 reads YNNKEL (reference sequence). The CDR3 loop spans 13 amino acids. CDR3 sequence: CASSQVLGYGYTF. The CDR3 nucleotides read TGTGCCAGCAGCCAAGTCTTGGGGTATGGCTACACCTTC.

The chain carries TRBV6-5 and TRBJ2-1, with TRBD2 as a possible D gene (5 bases). V lost 5 bases, J lost 4 bases, and 12 bases lay in between. CDR1 and CDR2 (germline): MNHEY, SVGAGI. This CDR3 spans 14 amino acids. The DNA of the CDR3 is TGTGCCAGCAGTAGGAGGACCGATTACAATGAGCAGTTCTTC. It is translated as CASSRRTDYNEQFF.

The V call is TRBV27, the J call TRBJ1-2, with D unclear. The CDR3 runs to 12 residues. V gave up 7 bases and J gave up 3 bases, with 9 bases separating them. Germline loops: CDR1 MNHEY, CDR2 SMNVEV (reference sequence). CDR3 sequence reads: CASMNSYYGYTF. The CDR3 nucleotides read TGTGCCAGCATGAACAGCTACTATGGCTACACCTTC.

DNA for the CDR3: TGTGCCAGCAGCTTAACCGCGGGGAGAAGTGGGGAGACCCAGTACTTC. Translation: CASSLTAGRSGETQYF. This chain connects TRBV4-2 to TRBJ2-5, with D possibly matching TRBD2 (6 bases). This CDR3 has 16 amino acids. CDR1 is LGHNA, CDR2 YNFKEQ, per germline. Trimming removed 5 bases at V and 5 bases at J, with 21 bases between.